The rows below give T cell receptor beta chains drawn from one sample of a study of graft-versus-host responses after intestinal transplantation. These receptors are not linked to any known antigen. The table came from immunoSEQ multiplex PCR; TCRdb's copy has only in-frame clones and leaves some out. The sample contains tens of thousands of clones, about 89% of which appear only once. Sample: unstimulated CD4+ T cells sorted from spleen or lymph node cells, taken before transplant. All receptors derive from a human donor who was the organ donor for an intestinal transplant. CDR3s leave out the opening cysteine and the closing phenylalanine or tryptophan.

TRBV28,14,ASSPESYYSYNEQF
TRBV5-6,15,ASSLGPRGTRVNEQY
TRBV4-1,13,ASSPSMIVIYEQY
TRBV19,13,ASSSGGMNTGELF
TRBV6-5,10,ASALPGLEQF
TRBV9,16,ASSVEGGLAGGGNEQF
TRBV5-1,13,ASSLTSGGSGEQY
TRBV9,14,ASSSRTGLGNTEAF
TRBV5-1,14,ASSLAGIAGVVEQY
TRBV12-5,12,ASGHRGPADTQY
TRBV5-8,14,ASSLLGDGVPDTQY
TRBV6-6,13,ATWERGGSGNEQF